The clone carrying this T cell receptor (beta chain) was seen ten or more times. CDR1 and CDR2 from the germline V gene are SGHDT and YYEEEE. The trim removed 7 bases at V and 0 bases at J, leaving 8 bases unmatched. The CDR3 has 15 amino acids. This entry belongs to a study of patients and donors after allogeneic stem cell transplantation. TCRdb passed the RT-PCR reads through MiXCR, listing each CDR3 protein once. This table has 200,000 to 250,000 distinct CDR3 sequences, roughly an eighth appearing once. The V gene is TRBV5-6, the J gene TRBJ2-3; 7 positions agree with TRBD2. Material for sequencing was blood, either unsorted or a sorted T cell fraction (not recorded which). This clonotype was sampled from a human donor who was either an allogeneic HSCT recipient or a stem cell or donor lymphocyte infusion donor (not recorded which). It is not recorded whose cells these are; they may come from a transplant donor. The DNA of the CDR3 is TGTGCCAGCCTCTGGCGTAGCGGGAGCACAGATACGCAGTATTTT. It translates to CASLWRSGSTDTQYF.